This is a list of T cell receptor beta chains from one sample in a study of blood T cell repertoires in COVID-19. Assay used: immunoSEQ multiplex PCR; TCRdb lists only in-frame clones, some missing. This sample has 250,000 or so clones, with over 75% found just once. Material: PBMCs or T cells enriched from blood (not recorded which). Receptors originate from a woman between 35 and 50 years old who had been exposed to COVID-19. CDR3s include the opening cysteine and the closing phenylalanine or tryptophan. A D gene is named only where the DNA matches it firmly. Clone size appears in some rows only: once, few, many, or a class for an expanded clone.

j_call d_call clone_size v_call cdr3_aa cdr3_nt
TRBJ1-3 . . TRBV19 CASRTGQPGNTIYF TGTGCCAGTAGGACGGGACAACCAGGAAACACCATATATTTT
TRBJ2-5 . . TRBV7-9 CASRNRDTQETQYF TGTGCCAGCAGGAACCGGGACACCCAAGAGACCCAGTACTTC
TRBJ1-5 TRBD1 . TRBV5-6 CASSLSGQVLFLHF TGTGCCAGCAGCTTGTCGGGACAGGTTTTATTTTTGCATTTT
TRBJ2-5 TRBD1 . TRBV18 CASSPRDRVWETQYF TGTGCCAGCTCACCCAGGGACAGGGTATGGGAGACCCAGTACTTC
TRBJ2-7 TRBD1 . TRBV28 CASSLAGTGGRYEQYF TGTGCCAGCAGTTTAGCCGGGACAGGGGGTAGGTACGAGCAGTACTTC
TRBJ2-2 . . TRBV11-2 CASSLGQMNTGELFF TGTGCCAGCAGCTTAGGACAGATGAACACCGGGGAGCTGTTTTTT
TRBJ1-2 . . TRBV6-1 CASSERRSEDGYTF TGTGCCAGCAGTGAACGAAGGAGTGAGGATGGCTACACCTTC
TRBJ1-5 . once TRBV5-5 CASSLSLETYQPQHF TGTGCCAGCAGCTTGTCTTTAGAAACCTATCAGCCCCAGCATTTT
TRBJ2-1 TRBD1 . TRBV4-3 CASSQGDSINEQFF TGCGCCAGCAGCCAAGGGGACAGCATAAATGAGCAGTTCTTC
TRBJ1-1 . . TRBV7-2 CASSLEYTDSEAFF TGTGCCAGCAGCTTAGAATACACAGATTCTGAAGCTTTCTTT
TRBJ1-2 TRBD1 . TRBV5-1 CASSRTGADYGYTF TGTGCCAGCAGCCGGACAGGGGCGGACTATGGCTACACCTTC
TRBJ2-1 . . TRBV9 CASSVLGASSYNEQFF TGTGCCAGCAGCGTATTGGGGGCTAGCTCCTACAATGAGCAGTTCTTC
TRBJ1-3 TRBD1 . TRBV5-4 CASSSGGAAGNTIYF TGTGCCAGCAGCTCAGGGGGCGCGGCTGGAAACACCATATATTTT
TRBJ2-1 TRBD2 . TRBV7-3 CASSPLPSGYNEQFF TGTGCCAGCAGCCCCTTGCCTAGCGGCTACAATGAGCAGTTCTTC
TRBJ2-7 TRBD1 once TRBV6-5 CASSSLRDRPTEQYF TGTGCCAGCAGTTCATTACGGGACAGGCCTACGGAGCAGTACTTC
TRBJ1-2 . . TRBV28 CASSFFKLAGYLPSYGYTF TGTGCCAGCAGTTTTTTTAAGTTGGCAGGGTATCTACCGTCCTATGGCTACACCTTC